This paragraph covers one TCR beta chain sequence. This clone was counted between two and nine times. Its cognate antigen has yet to be identified. It has no much larger one-base neighbor in the sample; base qualities were not kept. The CDR3 holds 15 amino acids from the cysteine to the phenylalanine. Only the CDR3 region is kept as DNA, spanning 45 bases read in frame from base 1. Unmatched junction bases come to 3, with V trimmed by 4 bases and J by 4 bases. Via the germline V gene, CDR1 is SGHTA and CDR2 FQGTGA. TCRbeta CDR3 regions were amplified from genomic DNA using the immunoSEQ Assay, a bias-controlled multiplex PCR. As for the original processing: The number of nucleated cells in each sample was estimated from the amplification of reference gene primers within the assay. Sequence reads were collapsed and filtered to measure the absolute abundance of every unique TCRbeta CDR3 rearrangement. For each sample, productive Simpson clonality was calculated as the square root of Simpson's diversity index across productive rearrangements. TCRdb retrieved this table from immuneACCESS and kept in-frame rearrangements only. Not all clones are present; in checked studies, unresolved V genes account for under half, and no reason is known for the remainder. V, J and clone size are those of that table, while D and trimming were read from the DNA. The sample data list about 150,000 clones, and around 81% of these were observed just once. Together, the top ten hold roughly 8.1% of the sample.

Each collaborating institution followed its own protocols to collect whole blood in K2EDTA tubes. For TCRbeta analysis, collaborator samples were shipped as frozen whole blood, as isolated PBMCs, or as DNA extracted from either sample type. This record comes from a study of blood T cell repertoires in COVID-19 (dated by TCRdb to 2018 to 2020). Describing the broader study: The collaborator samples originated in the United States, Italy and Spain and spanned the acute and convalescent phases of COVID-19. The samples were drawn from two sources: the first 160 participants of the ongoing ImmuneRACE study, and 1,000 to 1,500 subjects contributed by 6 global collaborators. The repertoires were made available in a free public database intended to serve as a resource for research on the immune response to SARS-CoV-2. The dataset comprised deeply sampled blood TCRbeta repertoires from subjects exposed to, actively infected with, or recovered from COVID-19. HLA class I and class II types, where available, came from metadata supplied by the sample provider rather than from assay-based typing. The prospective study material was composed of cDNA or gDNA derived from T cells, B-cell-depleted T cells, or PBMCs. Sample metadata almost always included a de-identified subject ID, COVID-19 status, age in years and sex.

The study at large found these results: How much clinical and demographic metadata was included differed by source and by participant, and the metadata was provided uncurated.

The TCR was taken from an older woman with active or convalescent COVID-19. Sequenced: peripheral blood. Recombination connected TRBV7-3 to TRBJ2-1; TRBD2 lines up with 11 middle nucleotides. The DNA sequence is as follows: TGTGCCAGCAGCTCGGGACTAGCGGAGTACAATGAGCAGTTCTTC. This gives the protein CASSSGLAEYNEQFF.